This passage covers 28 T cell receptor beta chains from one sample sequenced in a study of blood T cell repertoires in COVID-19. Only in-frame clones appear in the TCRdb table, and some are missing; sequencing was by immunoSEQ multiplex PCR. The table records 150,000 to 200,000 clones, roughly nine tenths of them present only once. The material sequenced was peripheral blood. Every receptor here comes from a woman aged 70-85 years with acute or convalescent COVID-19.

This clone was seen a single time. V usage is TRBV9 and J usage is TRBJ2-5; D gene unclear. Trimming removed 0 bases from V and 3 bases from J, with 6 bases in between. This CDR3 is built from 13 residues. The germline CDR1 and CDR2 sequences are SGDLS and YYNGEE. CDR3: CASSVAPKETQYF. The CDR3 region has the DNA TGTGCCAGCAGCGTAGCCCCTAAAGAGACCCAGTACTTC.

The chain links TRBV10-2 to TRBJ1-5; a possible D gene is TRBD1 (6 bases). CDR3 length: 14 residues. Germline CDR1 reads WSHSY; CDR2 reads SAAADI. The V end was cut by 3 bases, the J end by 7 bases, with 13 bases between. The CDR3, as DNA: TGCGCCAGCAGTGATCTACAGGGAAGCCAGCCCCAGCATTTT. This gives the protein CASSDLQGSQPQHF.

This clone was found a few times. The chain combines TRBV18 with TRBJ2-5; a weak D match, TRBD1 (5 bases). Per germline, CDR1 KGHSH and CDR2 LQKENI. Trimming removed 3 bases from V and 1 base from J, with 6 bases in between. This CDR3 is built from 13 residues. CDR3 bases: TGTGCCAGCTCACCGGGGCGCCAAGAGACCCAGTACTTC. Its translation is CASSPGRQETQYF.

Turning to this clone: The sample contains more than one DNA sequence encoding this CDR3. The chain couples TRBV18 to TRBJ1-6, with 9 bases matching TRBD1. Trimming at V came to 2 bases and at J to 6 bases, leaving 2 bases not matched to a gene. The germline V gene encodes CDR1 KGHSH and CDR2 LQKENI. The CDR3 extends over 15 amino acids. CDR3: CASSPKGQGNSPLHF. CDR3 DNA: TGTGCCAGCTCACCAAAGGGACAGGGTAATTCACCCCTCCACTTT. The complete variable domain, with remaining parts taken from reference TRBV18 and TRBJ1-6, reads NAGVMQNPRHLVRRRGQEARLRCSPMKGHSHVYWYRQLPEEGLKFMVYLQKENIIDESGMPKERFSAEFPKEGPSILRIQQVVRGDSAAYFCASSPKGQGNSPLHFGNGTRLTVT.

This clone was counted between two and nine times. The V call is TRBV28, the J call TRBJ2-5; 11 positions agree with TRBD1. Germline V gene data show CDR1 as MDHEN and CDR2 as SYDVKM. V lost 6 bases, J lost 5 bases, and 20 bases stayed unmatched. This CDR3 region has 19 residues. In DNA form, the CDR3 reads TGTGCCAGCAGAAAACTCTCCCGGCCATGGACAGGGGGCGGGGAGACCCAGTACTTC. Its protein product is CASRKLSRPWTGGGETQYF.

The chain combines TRBV2 with TRBJ1-3; TRBD1 matches at 8 bases. J was trimmed by 5 bases and V by 4 bases; bases with no gene match: 10. Germline V CDR1 and CDR2: SNHLY, FYNNEI. The CDR3 consists of 16 residues. In DNA form, the CDR3 reads TGTGCCAGCAGTGGATCGACAGGGGCTGAGCGAAACACCATATATTTT. It is translated as CASSGSTGAERNTIYF.

The V gene is TRBV5-5, the J gene TRBJ2-2, with 8 bases fitting TRBD1. Trimming at V came to 4 bases and at J to 1 base, leaving 9 bases not matched to a gene. The CDR3 contains 17 residues. CDR1 and CDR2 (germline): SGHKS, YYEKEE (reference sequence). Here the CDR3 reads CASSSGTGTGNTGELFF. The CDR3 region has the DNA TGTGCCAGCAGCAGTGGAACCGGGACAGGGAACACCGGGGAGCTGTTTTTT.

This clone is a singleton in its sample. This chain uses TRBV6-1 with TRBJ1-5; the match to TRBD1 covers 7 bases. There are 14 residues in the CDR3. The junction had 1 base not matched to a gene; V was cut back by 3 bases and J by 2 bases. Germline V gene data show CDR1 as MNHNS and CDR2 as SASEGT. This CDR3 is CASSDTGGNQPQHF. As DNA, the CDR3 is TGTGCCAGCAGTGATACAGGGGGCAATCAGCCCCAGCATTTT.

The V and J genes are TRBV28 and TRBJ1-1; D not certain. Per germline, CDR1 MDHEN and CDR2 SYDVKM. V was trimmed by 3 bases and J by 0 bases, leaving 8 bases between them. The CDR3 is 14 residues long. The CDR3 loop is CASSFTVMNTEAFF. DNA for the CDR3: TGTGCCAGCAGTTTCACGGTCATGAACACTGAAGCTTTCTTT.

The chain joins TRBV7-2 to TRBJ2-7; TRBD2 might be the D (6 bases). The V and J ends lost 0 bases and 8 bases respectively, with 14 bases between them. The CDR3 length is 14 residues. The V gene's germline CDR1 is SGHTA and CDR2 FQGNSA. The CDR3, as DNA: TGTGCCAGCAGCTTAGCAACGGAGGGGCCCCAGCAGTACTTC. Its protein is CASSLATEGPQQYF.

The chain has TRBV5-6 and TRBJ2-7, with TRBD1 as a possible D gene (5 bases). This CDR3 has 13 residues. CDR1 and CDR2 (germline): SGHDT, YYEEEE. V lost 4 bases to trimming and J lost 4 bases, with 12 bases between them. The CDR3 DNA sequence: TGTGCCAGCAGCCTTACTGACAGTTACGAGCAGTACTTC. This gives the protein CASSLTDSYEQYF.

As to this clone: The sample has other DNA sequences that encode this CDR3 too. The chain recombines TRBV27 with TRBJ2-7; 8 nucleotides align to TRBD1. V shed 5 bases and J 3 bases; nucleotides not matched to a gene: 0. Germline CDR1 is MNHEY and CDR2 is SMNVEV (reference sequence). The CDR3 runs 12 residues. As DNA, the CDR3 is TGTGCCAGCAGTGGACAGGGCTACGAGCAGTACTTC. Translating it yields CASSGQGYEQYF.

The chain combines TRBV15 with TRBJ1-1, with D maybe TRBD1 (5 bases). V shed 8 bases and J shed 1 base, with 11 bases lying between them. Per germline, CDR1 LNHNV and CDR2 YYDKDF (reference sequence). The CDR3 covers 13 residues. The CDR3 nucleotides read TGTGCCACCGCGACAGACACGAACACTGAAGCTTTCTTT. Translating gives CATATDTNTEAFF.

This clone has just a few counts. V is TRBV24-1 and J is TRBJ2-7; D perhaps matches TRBD2 (7 bases). CDR1 is KGHDR and CDR2 is SFDVKD in the germline V gene. This CDR3 is 19 amino acids long. The V end lost 8 bases, the J end lost 4 bases, and 32 bases lay between the germline ends. The CDR3 sequence is CATTKDGGRHRDYTYEQYF. CDR3 nucleotides: TGTGCCACCACGAAGGATGGGGGGCGGCACCGGGACTACACTTACGAGCAGTACTTC.

The count of this clone is one. The CDR3 region is CASSQDDRPNTGELFF. CDR3 coding DNA: TGCGCCAGCAGCCAGGACGACAGGCCGAACACCGGGGAGCTGTTTTTT. The gene calls are TRBV4-3 and TRBJ2-2; maybe TRBD1 (6 bases). This CDR3 contains 16 residues. The V gene lost 3 bases and the J gene lost 0 bases, with 11 bases spanning the gap. The germline gives CDR1 LGHNA, CDR2 YSLEER.

Remarks on this clone: Since no conserved phenylalanine or tryptophan closes the CDR3, a read error is the likely cause. No DNA is shown, since the ends of the CDR3 on it are uncertain; the CDR3 is the one TCRdb lists. CDR3 amino acids: CASSQEAGQGRDL. V gene TRBV3-1 (or the pseudogene TRBV3-2) combines with J gene TRBJ1-3; no check of the table's D call, TRBD1, against the DNA was made. The CDR3 adds up to 13 amino acids, both ends counted. Germline assignment: CDR1 LGHDT and CDR2 YNNKEL (reference sequence).

In this sample, this clone turned up once. As DNA, the CDR3 is TGTGCCAGCAGCTCATCCGGGACAGAGAACTACAATGAGCAGTTCTTC. Its protein product is CASSSSGTENYNEQFF. The chain uses TRBV7-2 and TRBJ2-1; 7 bases fit TRBD1. J gave up 3 bases and V 4 bases, and 9 bases lay outside the gene matches. From germline, CDR1 is SGHTA and CDR2 FQGNSA. The CDR3 runs to 16 residues.

The chain uses TRBV9 and TRBJ2-5; D gene unclear. The CDR3 has 14 residues. V was trimmed by 2 bases and J by 2 bases, leaving 10 bases between them. CDR1 and CDR2 (germline): SGDLS, YYNGEE. The CDR3: CASSVAAVQETQYF. The CDR3 coding sequence is TGTGCCAGCAGCGTCGCGGCGGTACAAGAGACCCAGTACTTC.

This chain joins TRBV5-1 and TRBJ1-1; D not resolved. Germline-derived CDR1 and CDR2 are SGHRS and YFSETQ. The V and J ends lost 2 bases and 1 base respectively, with 9 bases between them. The CDR3 length is 14 residues. CDR3 DNA: TGCGCCAGCAGCTTACAGTCTTCGAACACTGAAGCTTTCTTT. It specifies CASSLQSSNTEAFF.

The chain couples TRBV15 to TRBJ2-1, with 11 bases matching TRBD2. The CDR3 has 16 residues. V shed 5 bases and J 7 bases; nucleotides not matched to a gene: 10. Germline lookup yields CDR1 LNHNV and CDR2 YYDKDF (reference sequence). CDR3 protein: CATSGRSGRASNEQFF. CDR3 bases: TGTGCCACCAGCGGCCGTAGCGGGAGGGCCTCGAATGAGCAGTTCTTC.

The CDR3 region is CASSFLGTGNYEQYF. DNA of the CDR3: TGTGCCAGCAGCTTTTTAGGGACAGGGAACTACGAGCAGTACTTC. The V call is TRBV7-2, the J call TRBJ2-7; 9 nucleotides agree with TRBD1. The CDR3 length is 15 residues. The J segment lost 3 bases and the V segment lost 3 bases, leaving 6 bases of the junction unmatched. Germline-derived CDR1 and CDR2 are SGHTA and FQGNSA. Variable domain in full (rest from reference TRBV7-2 and TRBJ2-7): GAGVSQSPSNKVTEKGKDVELRCDPISGHTALYWYRQSLGQGLEFLIYFQGNSAPDKSGLPSDRFSAERTGGSVSTLTIQRTQQEDSAVYLCASSFLGTGNYEQYFGPGTRLTVT.

This clone was detected only a few times. This sequence joins TRBV11-3 and TRBJ2-7; TRBD1 is a possible D gene (7 bases). Trimming pared 3 bases from V and 2 bases from J, leaving 14 bases between. The germline gives CDR1 SGHNT, CDR2 YENEEA. The CDR3 loop spans 15 amino acids. CDR3 in amino acids: CASSLRTGEAYEQYF. CDR3 DNA sequence: TGTGCCAGCAGCTTGCGAACAGGGGAGGCCTACGAGCAGTACTTC.

The chain employs TRBV12-3 or TRBV12-4 and TRBJ2-1; TRBD2 matches at 7 bases. The CDR3 length is 13 residues. V was clipped by 4 bases and J by 4 bases; unmatched bases: 1. CDR3 region: CASSSGLYNEQFF. CDR3 DNA sequence: TGTGCCAGCAGTTCGGGACTATACAATGAGCAGTTCTTC.

This rearrangement joins TRBV6-2 or TRBV6-3 to TRBJ1-5, with 7 bases lining up with TRBD1. The V gene's germline CDR1 is MNHEY and CDR2 SVGEGT. The CDR3 is 16 amino acids. J gave up 3 bases and V 4 bases, and 9 bases lay outside the gene matches. The CDR3 sequence: CASSSRQQGNNQPQHF. In DNA form, the CDR3 reads TGTGCCAGCAGTTCACGCCAACAGGGGAACAATCAGCCCCAGCATTTT.

The table lists this clone with a few counts. The chain carries TRBV30 and TRBJ2-1; 11 bases match TRBD2. The CDR3 contains 15 residues. V gave up 2 bases and J gave up 8 bases; unmatched junction bases: 8. CDR1 and CDR2 from the germline V gene are GTSNPN and SVGIG (reference sequence). Here the CDR3 reads CAWSSWGTSGHEQFF. The DNA of the CDR3 is TGTGCCTGGAGTTCCTGGGGGACTAGCGGACATGAGCAGTTCTTC. The full variable domain, completed using reference TRBV30 and TRBJ2-1, is SQTIHQWPATLVQPVGSPLSLECTVEGTSNPNLYWYRQAAGRGLQLLFYSVGIGQISSEVPQNLSASRPQDRQFILSSKKLLLSDSGFYLCAWSSWGTSGHEQFFGPGTRLTVL.

This rearrangement joins TRBV5-1 to TRBJ2-1, with a tentative D call TRBD2 (5 bases). Germline-derived CDR1 and CDR2 are SGHRS and YFSETQ. The CDR3 is 16 amino acids. With 5 bases removed from V and 1 base from J, the gap between germline ends came to 16 bases. The CDR3 loop reads CASRLRQEVSYNEQFF. The CDR3 DNA sequence: TGCGCCAGCAGGCTCCGCCAGGAGGTATCCTACAATGAGCAGTTCTTC.

The gene calls are TRBV30 and TRBJ2-3, with 9 positions matching TRBD2. Germline CDR1 and CDR2: GTSNPN and SVGIG (reference sequence). V was clipped by 8 bases and J by 0 bases; unmatched bases: 6. CDR3 length equals 14 residues. Here the CDR3 reads CAVAGGLSTDTQYF. Here the CDR3 DNA reads TGTGCCGTGGCGGGGGGGCTGAGCACAGATACGCAGTATTTT. The entire variable domain, with the rest obtained from reference TRBV30 and TRBJ2-3, is as follows: SQTIHQWPATLVQPVGSPLSLECTVEGTSNPNLYWYRQAAGRGLQLLFYSVGIGQISSEVPQNLSASRPQDRQFILSSKKLLLSDSGFYLCAVAGGLSTDTQYFGPGTRLTVL.

The CDR3 sequence is CASSLGRGNYGYTF. The CDR3 DNA sequence: TGCGCCAGCAGCTTGGGTCGGGGTAACTATGGCTACACCTTC. The V gene is TRBV5-1, the J gene TRBJ1-2; D gene uncertain. The CDR3 loop spans 14 amino acids. V was pared by 0 bases and J by 1 base, with 7 bases between. The germline V gene encodes CDR1 SGHRS and CDR2 YFSETQ. The whole variable domain, remainder taken from reference TRBV5-1 and TRBJ1-2, is KAGVTQTPRYLIKTRGQQVTLSCSPISGHRSVSWYQQTPGQGLQFLFEYFSETQRNKGNFPGRFSGRQFSNSRSEMNVSTLELGDSALYLCASSLGRGNYGYTFGSGTRLTVV.